The rows below give T cell receptor beta chains drawn from one sample of a study of CD8+CD57+ T cells in acquired aplastic anemia. TCRdb used MiXCR to reprocess the reads, holding one entry per CDR3 protein. The repertoire holds about 160,000 distinct CDR3 sequences, around 40% seen once, with about 1.1% in the top ten. What was sequenced was sorted CD4+, CD8+, or CD8+CD57+ T cells (not recorded which) from PBMCs. The receptors derive from a human donor in good health. Each CDR3 is given with its conserved first and last residue. A D gene is named only where the DNA matches it firmly. Clone sizes are given selectively: once, few, many, or a class where the clone is expanded.

>TRBV5-6|many|TRBD1|TRBJ2-1
CASTEQGIWSYNEQFF
TGTGCCAGCACCGAACAGGGGATTTGGTCCTACAATGAGCAGTTCTTC
>TRBV19|NA|TRBD1|TRBJ2-2
CASSTGQVF
TGTGCCAGTAGTACGGGACAGGTTTTT
>TRBV7-7|many|TRBD2|TRBJ2-5
CASSLAGGISGKETQYF
TGTGCTAGCAGCTTAGCGGGGGGGATTAGCGGGAAAGAGACCCAGTACTTC
>TRBV24-1|NA|TRBD1|TRBJ2-7
CATSDSGTGHDEQYF
TGTGCCACCAGTGATTCCGGGACAGGGCACGACGAGCAGTACTTC
>TRBV6-5|NA|NA|TRBJ2-2
CASSYSRKDRWRTGELFF
TGTGCCAGCAGTTACTCGAGGAAAGACAGGTGGAGAACCGGGGAGCTGTTTTTT
>TRBV15|NA|NA|TRBJ2-7
CATSGALLPTYEQYF
TGTGCCACCAGCGGGGCTTTACTACCTACCTACGAGCAGTACTTC
>TRBV12-3/TRBV12-4|NA|TRBD2|TRBJ2-1
CASSLVLAGIPYNEQFF
TGTGCCAGCAGTTTAGTCCTAGCGGGGATACCCTACAATGAGCAGTTCTTC
>TRBV12-3/TRBV12-4|few|NA|TRBJ1-3
CASRGSGLRTIYF
TGTGCCAGCAGAGGTTCCGGGTTGCGCACCATATATTTT
>TRBV20-1|many|NA|TRBJ1-5
CSARDFQQGGNQPQHF
TGCAGTGCTAGAGATTTCCAACAGGGAGGCAATCAGCCCCAGCATTTT
>TRBV25-1|NA|TRBD1|TRBJ2-7
CASSEPTGHEQYF
TGTGCCAGCAGTGAACCGACAGGGCACGAGCAGTACTTC
>TRBV20-1|many|TRBD1|TRBJ1-5
CSARDRAGGISNQPQHF
TGCAGTGCTAGAGATCGGGCAGGGGGCATAAGCAATCAGCCCCAGCATTTT
>TRBV6-5|many|NA|TRBJ1-1
CASSYGQGGFSAFF
TGTGCCAGCAGTTACGGGCAGGGTGGCTTTTCGGCTTTCTTT
>TRBV6-2/TRBV6-3|NA|NA|TRBJ1-1
CASSPSESYIEAFF
TGTGCCAGCAGTCCCAGCGAGTCGTACATTGAAGCTTTCTTT
>TRBV7-2|many|NA|TRBJ1-6
CASSLGPPNSPLHF
TGTGCCAGCAGCTTAGGACCACCTAATTCACCCCTCCACTTT
>TRBV4-1|few|NA|TRBJ1-1
CASREAPGQYKNTEAFF
TGCGCCAGCAGAGAAGCACCCGGACAGTACAAGAACACTGAAGCTTTCTTT
>TRBV7-2|many|NA|TRBJ2-1
CASSLEGAANEQFF
TGTGCCAGCAGCTTAGAGGGTGCCGCCAATGAGCAGTTCTTC
>TRBV29-1|NA|NA|TRBJ2-2
CSVGHAGELFF
TGCAGCGTTGGGCACGCCGGGGAGCTGTTTTTT
>TRBV19|many|NA|TRBJ2-3
CASSLDGRFTDTQYF
TGTGCCAGTAGCTTGGACGGACGGTTCACAGATACGCAGTATTTT
>TRBV14|once|NA|TRBJ2-4
CASRRDQRVLAKNIQYF
TGTGCCAGCAGACGGGACCAGCGAGTCCTAGCCAAAAACATTCAGTACTTC
>TRBV5-4|NA|NA|TRBJ2-2
CASSWLSGVSTGELFF
TGTGCCAGCAGCTGGCTTTCGGGGGTCAGTACCGGGGAGCTGTTTTTT
>TRBV7-2|many|TRBD2|TRBJ2-1
CASSFTSGAGNEQFF
TGTGCCAGCAGCTTTACTAGCGGGGCGGGAAATGAGCAGTTCTTC
>TRBV7-9|NA|NA|TRBJ1-6
CASAGPGNSPLHF
TGTGCCAGCGCTGGACCGGGTAATTCACCCCTCCACTTT
>TRBV6-1|many|TRBD1|TRBJ1-6
CASRGQPDNNSPLHF
TGTGCCAGCAGGGGACAGCCTGACAATAATTCACCCCTCCACTTT
>TRBV10-1|many|NA|TRBJ2-1
CASSGMGITGTPEDEQFF
TGCGCCAGCAGTGGGATGGGTATTACCGGGACTCCGGAGGATGAGCAGTTCTTC
>TRBV6-4|many|TRBD1|TRBJ1-6
CASSAGQGADSPLHF
TGTGCCAGCAGCGCCGGACAGGGGGCGGATTCACCCCTCCACTTT
>TRBV7-6|NA|NA|TRBJ2-4
CASSQTGENIQYF
TGTGCCAGCAGCCAAACGGGCGAAAACATTCAGTACTTC